Listed below are T cell receptor beta chains from one sample, sequenced in a study of T cell responses to AZD1222 COVID-19 vaccine. The table came from immunoSEQ multiplex PCR; TCRdb's copy has only in-frame clones and leaves some out. The data show about 110,000 clones, with about nine tenths seen just once and over 3% held by the top ten. Material: peripheral blood, obtained on day 0 of MenACWY control vaccination. The receptors were sampled from an adult in good health. Each CDR3 is given without its conserved first and last residue. For some rows the clone size is stated as once, few or many, or as a class when expanded; others skip it.

CDR3 protein | clone size | V gene
ASSQPTLNTEAF | NA | TRBV4-1
ASRRLAVQETQY | NA | TRBV5-1
ASSLGRLGGEQY | once | TRBV11-2
ASSGAGNNEQF | NA | TRBV7-3
ASSSRTGDGYEQY | NA | TRBV5-1
ASSTTGQGSGNQPQH | NA | TRBV19
ATSRDGSLSYEQY | NA | TRBV15
ATSDGVMNTEAF | NA | TRBV19
ASSRTGGSQPQH | NA | TRBV7-2
ASSLSWGIAYEQY | NA | TRBV27
ASSQERGGYNEQF | NA | TRBV4-2
SVRDTRYEQY | NA | TRBV29-1
ASSLAGVGPLH | NA | TRBV11-2
ASSRRLDTGELF | NA | TRBV7-6
ASSPDTRRRY | NA | TRBV6-5
ASSPQPGVSEKLF | NA | TRBV7-2
ASRQGQGMPGANVLT | NA | TRBV27
ASGRGVNTEAF | NA | TRBV7-9
ASSGWTTRYRETQY | once | TRBV6-1
ASSPPGTGGYEQY | NA | TRBV28
ASTEGRGTNTEAF | NA | TRBV27
ASSFLTGGDEKLF | NA | TRBV5-1
ASSLITEAAYEQY | few | TRBV5-5
ASSKQGRDSEQY | NA | TRBV6-5
AWTRGFSSHPNYGYT | NA | TRBV30
ASINPGGRVEQY | NA | TRBV6-5
ASSMAPGTAYTDTQY | NA | TRBV19
ASTSYSGNTQY | NA | TRBV3-1/TRBV3-2
ASSLPLAGSDTQY | once | TRBV5-1
ASSQDRGSGYT | NA | TRBV4-3
ASSVAGQENYGYT | NA | TRBV9